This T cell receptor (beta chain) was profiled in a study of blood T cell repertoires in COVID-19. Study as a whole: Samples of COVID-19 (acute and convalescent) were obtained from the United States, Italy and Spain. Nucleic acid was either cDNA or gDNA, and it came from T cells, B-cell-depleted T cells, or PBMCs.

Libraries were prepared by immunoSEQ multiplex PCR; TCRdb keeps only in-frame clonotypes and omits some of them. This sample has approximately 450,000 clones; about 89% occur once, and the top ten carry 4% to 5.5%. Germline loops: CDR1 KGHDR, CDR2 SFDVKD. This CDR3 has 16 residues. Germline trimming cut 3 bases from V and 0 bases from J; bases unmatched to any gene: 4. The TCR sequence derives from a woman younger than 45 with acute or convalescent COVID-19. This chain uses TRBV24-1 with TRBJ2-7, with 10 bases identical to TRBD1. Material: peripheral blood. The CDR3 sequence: CATSDPRTGGSYEQYF. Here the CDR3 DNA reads TGTGCCACCAGTGATCCAAGGACAGGGGGCTCCTACGAGCAGTACTTC.